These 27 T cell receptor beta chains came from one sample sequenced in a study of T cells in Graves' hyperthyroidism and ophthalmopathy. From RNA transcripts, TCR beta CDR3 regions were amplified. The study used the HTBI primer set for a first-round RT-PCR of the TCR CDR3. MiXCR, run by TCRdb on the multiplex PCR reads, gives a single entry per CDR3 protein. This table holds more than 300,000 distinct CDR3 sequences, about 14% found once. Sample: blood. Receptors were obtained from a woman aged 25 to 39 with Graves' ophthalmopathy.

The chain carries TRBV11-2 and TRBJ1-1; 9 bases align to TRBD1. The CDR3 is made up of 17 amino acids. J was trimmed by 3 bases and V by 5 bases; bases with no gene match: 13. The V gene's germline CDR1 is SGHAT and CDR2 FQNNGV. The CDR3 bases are TGTGCCAGCAGCGCCGGAAGACAGGGGGGTTCAGACACTGAAGCTTTCTTT. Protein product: CASSAGRQGGSDTEAFF. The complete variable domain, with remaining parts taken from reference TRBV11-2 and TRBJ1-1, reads EAGVAQSPRYKIIEKRQSVAFWCNPISGHATLYWYQQILGQGPKLLIQFQNNGVVDDSQLPKDRFSAERLKGVDSTLKIQPAKLEDSAVYLCASSAGRQGGSDTEAFFGQGTRLTVV.

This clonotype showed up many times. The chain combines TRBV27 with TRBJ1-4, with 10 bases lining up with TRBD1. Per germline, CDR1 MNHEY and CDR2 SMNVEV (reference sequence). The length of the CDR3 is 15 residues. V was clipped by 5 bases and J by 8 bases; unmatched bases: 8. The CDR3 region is CASSMLTGGGEKLFF. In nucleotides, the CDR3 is TGTGCCAGCAGTATGCTGACAGGGGGCGGAGAAAAACTGTTTTTT.

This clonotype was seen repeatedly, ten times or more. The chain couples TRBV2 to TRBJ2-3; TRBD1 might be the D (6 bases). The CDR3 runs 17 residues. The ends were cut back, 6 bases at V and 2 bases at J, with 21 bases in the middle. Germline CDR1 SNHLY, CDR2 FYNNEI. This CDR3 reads CASSEYRTVISTDTQYF. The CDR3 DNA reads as TGTGCCAGCAGCGAATACCGGACAGTAATTTCCACAGATACGCAGTATTTT.

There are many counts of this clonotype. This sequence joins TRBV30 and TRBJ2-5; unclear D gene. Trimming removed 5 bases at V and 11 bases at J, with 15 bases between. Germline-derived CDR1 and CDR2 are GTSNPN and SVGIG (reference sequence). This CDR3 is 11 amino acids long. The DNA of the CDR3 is TGTGCCTGGGCTCTGGAAGAGAAGCAGTACTTC. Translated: CAWALEEKQYF.

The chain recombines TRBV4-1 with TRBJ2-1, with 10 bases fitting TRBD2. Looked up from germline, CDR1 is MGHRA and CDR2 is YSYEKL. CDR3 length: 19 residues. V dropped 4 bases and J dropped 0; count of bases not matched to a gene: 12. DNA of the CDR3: TGCGCCAGCAGCCCGATAGCGGGGGGAGGGGCAAGCTCCTACAATGAGCAGTTCTTC. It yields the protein CASSPIAGGGASSYNEQFF.

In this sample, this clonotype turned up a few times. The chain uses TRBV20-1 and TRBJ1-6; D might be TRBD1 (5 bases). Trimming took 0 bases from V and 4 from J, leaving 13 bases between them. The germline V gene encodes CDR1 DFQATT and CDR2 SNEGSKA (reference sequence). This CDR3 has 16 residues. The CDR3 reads CSARDQDSNYNSPLHF. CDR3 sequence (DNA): TGCAGTGCTAGAGATCAAGACAGCAATTATAATTCACCCCTCCACTTT.

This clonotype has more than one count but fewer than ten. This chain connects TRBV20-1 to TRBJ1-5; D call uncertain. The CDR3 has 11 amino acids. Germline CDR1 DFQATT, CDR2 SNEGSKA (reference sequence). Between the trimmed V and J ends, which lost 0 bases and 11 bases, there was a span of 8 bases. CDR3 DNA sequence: TGCAGTGCTAGAGATAGTATGACCCAGCATTTT. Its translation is CSARDSMTQHF.

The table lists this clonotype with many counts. The CDR3 spells CASKREGGYEQYF. The CDR3 region has the DNA TGTGCCAGCAAGAGGGAGGGTGGCTACGAGCAGTACTTC. The chain links TRBV6-1 to TRBJ2-7; 7 bases are a match to TRBD2. The CDR3 is 13 residues long. CDR1 is MNHNS, CDR2 SASEGT, per germline. Trimming cost V 7 bases and J 3 bases; bases outside gene matches: 6.

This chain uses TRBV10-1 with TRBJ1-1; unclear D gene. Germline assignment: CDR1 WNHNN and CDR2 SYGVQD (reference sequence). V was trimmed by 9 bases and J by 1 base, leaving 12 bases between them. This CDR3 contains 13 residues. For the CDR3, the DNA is TGCGCCAGAAGTCCGGAGAGGAACACTGAAGCTTTCTTT. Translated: CARSPERNTEAFF.

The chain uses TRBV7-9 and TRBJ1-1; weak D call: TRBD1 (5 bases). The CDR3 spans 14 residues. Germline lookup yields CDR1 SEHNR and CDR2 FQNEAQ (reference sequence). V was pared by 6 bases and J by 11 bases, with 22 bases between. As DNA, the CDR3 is TGTGCCAGCAGAACCAGTGGGGGGGACTTAGCGGCTTTCTTT. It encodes CASRTSGGDLAAFF.

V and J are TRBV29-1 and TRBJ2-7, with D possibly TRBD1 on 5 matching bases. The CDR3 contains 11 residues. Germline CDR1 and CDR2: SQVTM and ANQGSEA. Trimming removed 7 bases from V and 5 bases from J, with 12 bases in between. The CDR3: CSGIGAHEQYF. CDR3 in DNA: TGCAGCGGTATAGGGGCCCACGAGCAGTACTTC.

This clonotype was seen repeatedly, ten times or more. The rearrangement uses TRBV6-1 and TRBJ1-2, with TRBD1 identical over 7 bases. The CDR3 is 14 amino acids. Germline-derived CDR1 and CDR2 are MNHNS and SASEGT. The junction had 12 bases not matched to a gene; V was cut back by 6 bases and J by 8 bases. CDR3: CASRVAGTVLGYTF. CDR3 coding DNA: TGTGCCAGCAGGGTTGCCGGGACAGTCCTCGGCTACACCTTC.

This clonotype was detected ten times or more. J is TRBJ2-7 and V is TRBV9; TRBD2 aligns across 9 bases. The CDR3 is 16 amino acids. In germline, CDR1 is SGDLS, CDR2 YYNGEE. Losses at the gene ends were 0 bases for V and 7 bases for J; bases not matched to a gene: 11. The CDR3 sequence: CASSVVGTSSIREQYF. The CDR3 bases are TGTGCCAGCAGCGTAGTAGGGACTAGCTCGATCAGGGAGCAGTACTTC.

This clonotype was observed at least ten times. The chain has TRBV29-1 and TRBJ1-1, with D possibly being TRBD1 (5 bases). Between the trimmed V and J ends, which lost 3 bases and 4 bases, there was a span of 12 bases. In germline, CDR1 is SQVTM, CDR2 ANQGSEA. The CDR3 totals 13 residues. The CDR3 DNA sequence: TGCAGCGTTGAGGGCAGGGAGGGCACTGAAGCTTTCTTT. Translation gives CSVEGREGTEAFF.

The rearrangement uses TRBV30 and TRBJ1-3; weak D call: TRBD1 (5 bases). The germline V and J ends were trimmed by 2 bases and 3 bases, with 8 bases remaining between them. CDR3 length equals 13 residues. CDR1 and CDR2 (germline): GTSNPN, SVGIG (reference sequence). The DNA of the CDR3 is TGTGCCTGGAGTAGCGGGGGTGGAAACACCATATATTTT. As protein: CAWSSGGGNTIYF.

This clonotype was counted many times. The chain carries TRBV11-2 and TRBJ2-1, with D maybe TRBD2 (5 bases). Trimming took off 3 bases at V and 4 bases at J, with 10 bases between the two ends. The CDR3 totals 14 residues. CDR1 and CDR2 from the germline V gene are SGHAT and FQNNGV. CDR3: CASSFRADYNEQFF. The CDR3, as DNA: TGTGCCAGCAGCTTCAGAGCGGATTACAATGAGCAGTTCTTC.

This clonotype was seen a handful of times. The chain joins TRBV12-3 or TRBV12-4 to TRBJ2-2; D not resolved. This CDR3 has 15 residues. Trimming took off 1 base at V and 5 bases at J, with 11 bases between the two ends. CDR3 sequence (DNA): TGTGCCAGCAGTTTAGGCCTTACGATTACCGGGGAGCTGTTTTTT. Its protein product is CASSLGLTITGELFF.

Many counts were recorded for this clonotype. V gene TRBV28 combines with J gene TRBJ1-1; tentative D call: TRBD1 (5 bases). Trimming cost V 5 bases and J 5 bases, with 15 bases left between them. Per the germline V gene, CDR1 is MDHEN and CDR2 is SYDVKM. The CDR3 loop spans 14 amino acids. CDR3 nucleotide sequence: TGTGCCAGCAGTCTGGACACAGGAGGAACTGAAGCTTTCTTT. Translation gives CASSLDTGGTEAFF.

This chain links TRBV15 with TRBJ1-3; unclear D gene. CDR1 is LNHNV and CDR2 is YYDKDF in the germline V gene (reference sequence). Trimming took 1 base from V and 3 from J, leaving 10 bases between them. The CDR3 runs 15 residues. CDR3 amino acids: CATSRVDRIGNTIYF. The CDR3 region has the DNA TGTGCCACCAGCAGAGTTGATCGTATTGGAAACACCATATATTTT. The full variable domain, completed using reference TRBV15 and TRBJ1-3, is DAMVIQNPRYQVTQFGKPVTLSCSQTLNHNVMYWYQQKSSQAPKLLFHYYDKDFNNEADTPDNFQSRRPNTSFCFLDIRSPGLGDTAMYLCATSRVDRIGNTIYFGEGSWLTVV.

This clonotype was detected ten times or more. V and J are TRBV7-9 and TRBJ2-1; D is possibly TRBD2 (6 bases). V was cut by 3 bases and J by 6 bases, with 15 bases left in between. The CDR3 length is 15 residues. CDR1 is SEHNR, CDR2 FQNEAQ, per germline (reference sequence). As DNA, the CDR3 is TGTGCCAGCAGCTTTGGGGGAGGTGTCGGCAATGAGCAGTTCTTC. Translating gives CASSFGGGVGNEQFF.

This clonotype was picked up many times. CDR3 protein: CASSHPPPRDYEQYF. In DNA form, the CDR3 reads TGTGCCAGCAGCCACCCCCCCCCCAGGGACTACGAGCAGTACTTC. This chain links TRBV7-9 with TRBJ2-7, with D possibly matching TRBD1 (5 bases). V shed 5 bases and J shed 3 bases, with 17 bases lying between them. The CDR3 is made up of 15 amino acids. The V gene's germline CDR1 is SEHNR and CDR2 FQNEAQ (reference sequence).

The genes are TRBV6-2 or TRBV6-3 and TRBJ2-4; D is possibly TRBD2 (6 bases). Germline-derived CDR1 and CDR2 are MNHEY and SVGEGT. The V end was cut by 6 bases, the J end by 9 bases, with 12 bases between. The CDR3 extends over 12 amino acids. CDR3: CASSPDGGIQYF. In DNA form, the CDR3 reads TGTGCCAGCAGCCCCGACGGGGGCATTCAGTACTTC.

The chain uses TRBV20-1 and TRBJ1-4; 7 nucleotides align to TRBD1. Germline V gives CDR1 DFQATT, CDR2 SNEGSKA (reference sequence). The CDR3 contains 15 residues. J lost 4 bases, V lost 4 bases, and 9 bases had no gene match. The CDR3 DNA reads TGCAGTGCTACTAACCCGGGACAGAGTAATGAAAAACTGTTTTTT. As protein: CSATNPGQSNEKLFF.

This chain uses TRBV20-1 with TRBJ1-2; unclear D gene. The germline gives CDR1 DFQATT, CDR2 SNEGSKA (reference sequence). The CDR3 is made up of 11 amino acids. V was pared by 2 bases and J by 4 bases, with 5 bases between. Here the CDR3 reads CSARSIYGYTF. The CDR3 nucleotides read TGCAGTGCTAGAAGTATCTATGGCTACACCTTC.

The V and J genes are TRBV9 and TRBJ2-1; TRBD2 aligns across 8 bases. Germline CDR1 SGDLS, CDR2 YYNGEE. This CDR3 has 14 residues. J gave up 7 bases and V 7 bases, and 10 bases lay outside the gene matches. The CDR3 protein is CASGGGGSRNEQFF. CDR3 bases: TGTGCCAGCGGAGGCGGGGGGTCTCGGAATGAGCAGTTCTTC.

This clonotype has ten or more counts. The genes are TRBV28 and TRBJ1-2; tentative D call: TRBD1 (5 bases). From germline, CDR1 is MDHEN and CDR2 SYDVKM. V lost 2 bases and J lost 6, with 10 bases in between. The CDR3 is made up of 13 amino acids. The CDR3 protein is CASSLRGPHGYTF. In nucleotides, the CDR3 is TGTGCCAGCAGTTTACGGGGACCCCATGGCTACACCTTC.

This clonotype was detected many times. CDR3: CSARDRAAYEQYF. CDR3 nucleotides: TGCAGTGCTAGAGATAGGGCGGCCTACGAGCAGTACTTC. V is TRBV20-1 and J is TRBJ2-7, with D unclear. This CDR3 has 13 residues. Germline V gene sequence: CDR1 DFQATT, CDR2 SNEGSKA (reference sequence). Trimming stripped 0 bases from V and 2 bases from J, with 8 bases between.